The 5 T cell receptor beta chains below all came from one sample that was sequenced in a study of T cells after yellow fever vaccination. TCRdb fed the 5' RACE reads into MiXCR, producing one record per CDR3 protein. The sample consists of 150,000 to 200,000 distinct CDR3 sequences, 5.5% to 8% of them appearing once. The sample here was CD4+ T cells sorted from PBMCs, taken on the day of the first yellow fever vaccination. The receptors stem from a man between 18 and 29 years old who received the YFV17D yellow fever vaccine.

This clonotype has only a few counts. In DNA form, the CDR3 reads TGTGCCAGTAGAAGGGGAAGGGAGAAACTGTTTTTT. Translated: CASRRGREKLFF. This sequence joins TRBV19 and TRBJ1-4; D is perhaps TRBD1 (5 bases). Germline V gene sequence: CDR1 LNHDA, CDR2 SQIVND (reference sequence). This CDR3 has 12 residues. Trimming left V 6 bases short and J 11 bases short, with 13 bases between.

This clonotype was detected only a few times. J is TRBJ1-1 and V is TRBV29-1, with D perhaps TRBD1 (5 bases). The V gene's germline CDR1 is SQVTM and CDR2 ANQGSEA. This CDR3 is built from 13 residues. The V end was cut by 8 bases, the J end by 1 base, with 14 bases between. The CDR3 is CSHSGGTNTEAFF. CDR3 nucleotides: TGCAGCCATTCGGGGGGTACGAACACTGAAGCTTTCTTT.

This clonotype was recorded many times. This chain joins TRBV3-1 and TRBJ1-1; no firm D call. Trimming took 1 base from V and 8 from J, leaving 14 bases between them. This CDR3 has 14 amino acids. The germline V gene encodes CDR1 LGHDT and CDR2 YNNKEL (reference sequence). The CDR3 loop reads CASSQGDLLEEAFF. DNA of the CDR3: TGTGCCAGCAGCCAAGGAGACCTCCTCGAGGAAGCTTTCTTT.

This rearrangement joins TRBV19 to TRBJ2-3, with TRBD2 as a possible D gene (6 bases). CDR3 length: 16 residues. Germline V lookup: CDR1 LNHDA, CDR2 SQIVND (reference sequence). Trimming stripped 6 bases from V and 1 base from J, with 17 bases between. CDR3 coding DNA: TGTGCCAGTAGCAATAGGGCCAGGGAGGGCACAGATACGCAGTATTTT. Translation gives CASSNRAREGTDTQYF.

The rearrangement joins TRBV5-5 to TRBJ1-5; D is unresolved. Per the germline V gene, CDR1 is SGHKS and CDR2 is YYEKEE (reference sequence). The V end lost 5 bases, the J end lost 1 base, and 13 bases lay between the germline ends. The CDR3 has 15 residues. The CDR3 nucleotides read TGTGCCAGCAGACGATTCCCGGAGAGCAATCAGCCCCAGCATTTT. Translation: CASRRFPESNQPQHF.